Each of the 15 T cell receptor beta chains below was sequenced from the same sample in a study of graft-versus-host responses after intestinal transplantation. Graft specimens yielded both intraepithelial and lamina propria lymphocytes. Clones were read by immunoSEQ multiplex PCR, and TCRdb kept only the in-frame ones, dropping some. The data hold approximately 15,000 clones, with more than 80% observed a single time. Specimen: ileum tissue, collected 104 days after intestinal transplant. The receptors were sampled from a human patient who received an intestinal transplant, so some T cells may come from the graft donor.

CDR3 DNA: TGTGCCACCAGCAGAGAGAAAGGGCCAAAGGACATTCAGTACTTC. This codes for CATSREKGPKDIQYF. J is TRBJ2-4 and V is TRBV15, with D hard to call. V lost 0 bases and J lost 8, with 14 bases in between. The CDR3 sequence is 15 residues long. Germline CDR1 reads LNHNV; CDR2 reads YYDKDF (reference sequence).

V usage is TRBV27 and J usage is TRBJ2-1, with TRBD1 matching 9 bases. The V gene's germline CDR1 is MNHEY and CDR2 SMNVEV (reference sequence). CDR3 size: 14 residues. Germline trimming cut 5 bases from V and 6 bases from J; bases unmatched to any gene: 5. CDR3 DNA: TGTGCCAGCAGTCTCCGGACAGGGGCCAATGAGCAGTTCTTC. This encodes CASSLRTGANEQFF.

The chain links TRBV6-5 to TRBJ2-1; D perhaps matches TRBD2 (5 bases). Germline V gene data show CDR1 as MNHEY and CDR2 as SVGAGI. Trimming removed 4 bases at V and 6 bases at J, with 10 bases between. The CDR3 extends over 13 amino acids. CDR3 residues: CASSFSGGNEQFF. The CDR3 DNA reads TGTGCCAGCAGTTTTTCCGGAGGCAATGAGCAGTTCTTC.

The chain combines TRBV21-1 with TRBJ2-4; the table names TRBD2, a call not compared with the DNA. TRBV21-1 is flagged as a pseudogene. The CDR3 consists of 14 residues. CDR3 sequence (DNA): TGTGCCAGCATCGGGACTAGCGGGGGGAGCATTCAGTACTTC. The encoded protein is CASIGTSGGSIQYF.

The chain uses TRBV30 and TRBJ1-3, with D possibly being TRBD1 (5 bases). Trimming stripped 7 bases from V and 3 bases from J, with 10 bases between. CDR3 size: 12 residues. The germline gives CDR1 GTSNPN, CDR2 SVGIG (reference sequence). In DNA, the CDR3 is TGTGCCTTCTGGGACGGTGGAAACACCATATATTTT. Translated, it gives CAFWDGGNTIYF.

This clone was observed a single time. The chain uses TRBV6-1 and TRBJ2-2; possibly TRBD1 for D (8 bases). V lost 5 bases and J 6 bases, leaving 13 bases between the germline ends. This CDR3 spans 14 amino acids. From germline, CDR1 is MNHNS and CDR2 SASEGT. CDR3 residues: CASSPTGGAGELFF. Written as DNA, the CDR3 is TGTGCCAGCAGTCCAACAGGGGGGGCCGGGGAGCTGTTTTTT.

The chain employs TRBV27 and TRBJ2-5; D remains unclear. The V end was cut by 6 bases, the J end by 0 bases, with 5 bases between. Germline-derived CDR1 and CDR2 are MNHEY and SMNVEV (reference sequence). The CDR3 consists of 12 residues. The CDR3: CASRNYQETQYF. The DNA of the CDR3 is TGTGCCAGCAGGAATTACCAAGAGACCCAGTACTTC.

CDR3 nucleotide sequence: TGTGCCAGCAGATCAGGGGTTGAAAAACTGTTTTTT. Protein: CASRSGVEKLFF. The V call is TRBV27, the J call TRBJ1-4; D may be TRBD1 (6 bases). This CDR3 has 12 residues. The germline CDR1 and CDR2 sequences are MNHEY and SMNVEV (reference sequence). The V end lost 6 bases, the J end lost 7 bases, and 9 bases lay between the germline ends.

The chain is built from TRBV18 and TRBJ2-7; no clear D gene. Trimming removed 6 bases at V and 1 base at J, with 13 bases between. This CDR3 is 14 amino acids long. The V gene's germline CDR1 is KGHSH and CDR2 LQKENI. The CDR3 protein is CASSFLRQSYEQYF. The CDR3 DNA reads as TGTGCCAGCTCCTTCTTGAGACAATCCTACGAGCAGTACTTC. Based on the CDR3 plus reference TRBV18 and TRBJ2-7, the full variable domain is NAGVMQNPRHLVRRRGQEARLRCSPMKGHSHVYWYRQLPEEGLKFMVYLQKENIIDESGMPKERFSAEFPKEGPSILRIQQVVRGDSAAYFCASSFLRQSYEQYFGPGTRLTVT.

This clone was seen a few times. The CDR3 DNA reads as TGTGCCAGCAGCCCGCGGCGCAACACTGAAGCTTTCTTT. Translated, it gives CASSPRRNTEAFF. This chain connects TRBV6-1 to TRBJ1-1; no clear D gene. The CDR3 consists of 13 residues. With 6 bases removed from V and 2 bases from J, the gap between germline ends came to 10 bases. Germline V lookup: CDR1 MNHNS, CDR2 SASEGT.

By share, this clone counts as large. CDR3 protein: CASVQRAGHTSPYSNQPQHF. CDR3 nucleotides: TGCGCCAGCGTACAAAGAGCGGGACACACGAGTCCTTATAGCAATCAGCCCCAGCATTTT. The chain uses TRBV5-1 and TRBJ1-5, with D maybe TRBD1 (6 bases). Trimming pared 7 bases from V and 0 bases from J, leaving 29 bases between. There are 20 residues in the CDR3. Germline CDR1 SGHRS, CDR2 YFSETQ.

A word on this clone: Other nucleotide sequences from this sample produce the same CDR3. The rearrangement uses TRBV4-1 and TRBJ2-3; D is unresolved. The CDR3 length is 17 residues. Per germline, CDR1 MGHRA and CDR2 YSYEKL. The germline V and J ends were trimmed by 4 bases and 2 bases, with 19 bases remaining between them. The CDR3 bases are TGCGCCAGCAGCCCATCACTCGAGACATATCACACAGATACGCAGTATTTT. Translating gives CASSPSLETYHTDTQYF.

The gene calls are TRBV30 and TRBJ1-2; TRBD1 matches at 8 bases. Trimming took 4 bases from V and 7 from J; bases not matched to a gene: 5. CDR1 and CDR2 (germline): GTSNPN, SVGIG (reference sequence). The CDR3 has 12 amino acids. Here the CDR3 reads CAWIPQGGGYTF. DNA for the CDR3: TGTGCCTGGATTCCACAGGGGGGTGGCTACACCTTC.

This rearrangement joins TRBV27 to TRBJ1-2, with 8 bases that match TRBD1. V was clipped by 1 base and J by 8 bases; unmatched bases: 3. CDR3 length: 13 residues. Looked up from germline, CDR1 is MNHEY and CDR2 is SMNVEV (reference sequence). CDR3 in DNA: TGTGCCAGCAGTTTATGGACAGGGATAGGCTACACCTTC. It yields the protein CASSLWTGIGYTF.

As to this clone: It is likely a read error, because the conserved phenylalanine at the end of the CDR3 is missing. The chain carries TRBV19 and TRBJ2-7; no firm D call. The germline CDR1 and CDR2 sequences are LNHDA and SQIVND (reference sequence). This CDR3 spans 13 amino acids. CDR3 coding DNA: TGTGCCAGTAGTCTGATTGGTGTATACGGGCAGTACTCC. This encodes CASSLIGVYGQYS.